Each of the 13 T cell receptor beta chains below was sequenced from the same sample in a study of blood T cell repertoires in COVID-19. TCRdb's copy holds only in-frame clones and misses some; the assay was immunoSEQ multiplex PCR. The table shows around 160,000 clones, with roughly four fifths occurring only once. Material for sequencing was peripheral blood. The receptors come from a human donor with acute or convalescent COVID-19. The donor label of this sample is uncertain.

This clone was seen a handful of times. The V and J genes are TRBV2 and TRBJ2-1; TRBD1 aligns across 11 bases. The CDR3 has 16 amino acids. CDR1 and CDR2 (germline): SNHLY, FYNNEI. J was trimmed by 7 bases and V by 8 bases; bases with no gene match: 13. DNA for the CDR3: TGTGCCAGCGGATACTCCGGGACAGGGGGAGGGAATGAGCAGTTCTTC. This sequence encodes CASGYSGTGGGNEQFF.

V usage is TRBV6-1 and J usage is TRBJ2-7; 10 bases are a match to TRBD1. From germline, CDR1 is MNHNS and CDR2 SASEGT. The V and J ends lost 4 bases and 0 bases, in that order; junction bases with no gene match: 9. The CDR3 runs to 17 residues. CDR3 protein: CASSVPGQGKSSYEQYF. The CDR3 bases are TGTGCCAGCAGTGTCCCGGGACAGGGGAAGAGCTCCTACGAGCAGTACTTC.

This clone is a singleton in its sample. V usage is TRBV5-6 and J usage is TRBJ2-5; D may be TRBD1 (5 bases). V was trimmed by 2 bases and J by 4 bases, leaving 12 bases between them. The CDR3 is made up of 14 amino acids. The V gene's germline CDR1 is SGHDT and CDR2 YYEEEE. The DNA for the CDR3 is TGTGCCAGCAGCTTCCGGCAGGGCGGAGAGACCCAGTACTTC. Translating gives CASSFRQGGETQYF.

The V and J genes are TRBV12-3 or TRBV12-4 and TRBJ1-2; a possible D gene is TRBD1 (6 bases). The CDR3 consists of 13 residues. The germline V and J ends were trimmed by 0 bases and 7 bases, with 9 bases remaining between them. CDR3: CASSLARQAGYTF. Here the CDR3 DNA reads TGTGCCAGCAGTTTAGCCCGACAGGCTGGCTACACCTTC.

The CDR3 sequence: CATSEHRAGELFF. The DNA for the CDR3 is TGTGCCACCAGTGAACACAGGGCTGGGGAGCTGTTTTTT. The gene calls are TRBV24-1 and TRBJ2-2; maybe TRBD1 (6 bases). Between the trimmed V and J ends, which lost 4 bases and 8 bases, there was a span of 10 bases. The CDR3 totals 13 residues. The germline V gene has CDR1 KGHDR and CDR2 SFDVKD.

The chain links TRBV6-5 to TRBJ2-7; D might be TRBD1 (8 bases). V was pared by 10 bases and J by 6 bases, with 16 bases between. Per germline, CDR1 MNHEY and CDR2 SVGAGI. The CDR3 runs 12 residues. The CDR3 bases are TGTGCCATTTCTACAGGGGGGGGCGAGCAGTACTTC. Protein: CAISTGGGEQYF.

There are a few counts of this clone. Other DNA sequences in this sample translate to the same CDR3. The genes are TRBV10-3 and TRBJ1-5, with TRBD1 matching over 12 bases. Germline values: CDR1 ENHRY, CDR2 SYGVKD. The V gene end was trimmed by 4 bases and the J gene end by 6 bases; junction bases not matched to a gene: 4. This CDR3 has 15 amino acids. As DNA, the CDR3 is TGTGCCATCAGTGGGGGACAGGGGGCTGGTCAGCCCCAGCATTTT. Protein sequence: CAISGGQGAGQPQHF.

Details on this clone: The DNA is omitted, as the CDR3 cannot be located on it reliably, and the CDR3 follows TCRdb's listing. V and J are TRBV21-1 and TRBJ1-1. TRBV21-1 is annotated as a pseudogene. The CDR3 is made up of 17 amino acids, end residues included. The chain's CDR3 is CASSKLSVVRYPCEAFF.

V usage is TRBV30 and J usage is TRBJ2-7; 8 bases agree with TRBD1. The CDR3 loop spans 16 amino acids. CDR1 is GTSNPN, CDR2 SVGIG, per germline (reference sequence). With 2 bases clipped from V and 2 bases from J, the junction kept 11 bases outside the gene matches. This chain's CDR3 is CAWSRMWRTGTYEQYF. The CDR3 DNA follows: TGTGCCTGGAGTAGAATGTGGCGGACAGGGACCTACGAGCAGTACTTC.

CDR3 coding DNA: TGTGCCTGGAGTGCGGGGATCCCGGGTCAGCCCCAGCATTTT. Translated: CAWSAGIPGQPQHF. The genes are TRBV30 and TRBJ1-5; no clear D. Trimming took 1 base from V and 6 from J, leaving 13 bases between them. Per germline, CDR1 GTSNPN and CDR2 SVGIG (reference sequence). The length of the CDR3 is 14 residues.

This chain joins TRBV12-5 and TRBJ1-2; D remains unclear. Germline V gives CDR1 LGHNT, CDR2 FRNRAP. The V end was cut by 0 bases, the J end by 4 bases, with 15 bases between. This CDR3 contains 16 residues. CDR3 DNA: TGTGCTAGTGGTTTGGTTACCGGAGGTCCAATCTATGGCTACACCTTC. Translating it yields CASGLVTGGPIYGYTF.

The V and J genes are TRBV10-1 and TRBJ2-5; the match to TRBD1 covers 9 bases. Germline CDR1 is WNHNN and CDR2 is SYGVQD (reference sequence). This CDR3 is 15 amino acids long. V shed 3 bases, J shed 5 bases, and the junction held 7 bases outside the gene matches. DNA for the CDR3: TGCGCCAGCAGTGATCGGACAGGGGTAGGGGAGACCCAGTACTTC. Translating gives CASSDRTGVGETQYF.

CDR3: CASSPTYLGTGGFNQPQHF. DNA of the CDR3: TGTGCCAGCAGCCCGACGTACCTCGGGACAGGGGGATTCAATCAGCCCCAGCATTTT. The V and J genes are TRBV4-2 and TRBJ1-5; the match to TRBD1 covers 11 bases. The CDR3 spans 19 residues. The germline gives CDR1 LGHNA, CDR2 YNFKEQ. V lost 4 bases, J lost 3 bases, and 14 bases stayed unmatched.